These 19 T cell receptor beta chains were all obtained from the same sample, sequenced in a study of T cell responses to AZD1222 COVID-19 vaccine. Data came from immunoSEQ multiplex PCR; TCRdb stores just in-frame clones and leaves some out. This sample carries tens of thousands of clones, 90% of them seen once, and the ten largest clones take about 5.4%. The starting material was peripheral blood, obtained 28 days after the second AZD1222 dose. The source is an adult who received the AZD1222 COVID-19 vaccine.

CDR3 bases: TGTGCCACCCGAGAAGGGAACACTGAAGCTTTCTTT. Encoded protein: CATREGNTEAFF. The chain employs TRBV28 and TRBJ1-1, with D unclear. Trimming took off 10 bases at V and 1 base at J, with 10 bases between the two ends. CDR1 and CDR2 (germline): MDHEN, SYDVKM. The CDR3 covers 12 residues.

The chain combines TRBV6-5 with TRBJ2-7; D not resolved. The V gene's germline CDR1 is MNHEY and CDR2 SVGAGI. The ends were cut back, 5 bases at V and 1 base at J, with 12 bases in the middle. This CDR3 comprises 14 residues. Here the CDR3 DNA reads TGTGCCAGCAGTAAACAGCTGTTGTCCTACGAGCAGTACTTC. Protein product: CASSKQLLSYEQYF.

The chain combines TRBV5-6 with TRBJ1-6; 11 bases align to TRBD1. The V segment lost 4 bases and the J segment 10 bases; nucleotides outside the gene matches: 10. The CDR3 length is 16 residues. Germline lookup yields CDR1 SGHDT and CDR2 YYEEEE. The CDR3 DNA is TGTGCCAGCAGCCGTGAACCGGGACAGGGGGTCTCACCCCTCCACTTT. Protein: CASSREPGQGVSPLHF.

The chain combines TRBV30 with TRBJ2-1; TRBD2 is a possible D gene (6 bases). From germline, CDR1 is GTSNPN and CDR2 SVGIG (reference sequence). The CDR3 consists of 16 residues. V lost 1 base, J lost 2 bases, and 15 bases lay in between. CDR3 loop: CAWSDVGSGAYNEQFF. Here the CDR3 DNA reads TGTGCCTGGAGTGATGTAGGGTCGGGGGCCTACAATGAGCAGTTCTTC.

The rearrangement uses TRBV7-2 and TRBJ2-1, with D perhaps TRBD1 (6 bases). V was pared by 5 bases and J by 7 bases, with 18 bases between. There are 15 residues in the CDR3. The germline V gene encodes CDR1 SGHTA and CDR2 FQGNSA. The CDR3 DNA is TGTGCCAGCAGCAAATACAGGGAACGGAGGAATGAGCAGTTCTTC. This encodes CASSKYRERRNEQFF.

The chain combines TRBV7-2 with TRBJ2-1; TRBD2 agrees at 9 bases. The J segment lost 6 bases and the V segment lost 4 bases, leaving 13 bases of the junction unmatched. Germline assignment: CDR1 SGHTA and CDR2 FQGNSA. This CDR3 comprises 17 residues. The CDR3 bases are TGTGCCAGCAGCTCCCGCCGGGGGCGGGGGGGCCCCAATGAGCAGTTCTTC. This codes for CASSSRRGRGGPNEQFF.

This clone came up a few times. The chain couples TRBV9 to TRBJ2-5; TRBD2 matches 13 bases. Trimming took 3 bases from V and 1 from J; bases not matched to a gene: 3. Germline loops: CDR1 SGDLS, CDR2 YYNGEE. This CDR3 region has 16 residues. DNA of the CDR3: TGTGCCAGCAGCGAGACTAGCGGGGGGCTCCAAGAGACCCAGTACTTC. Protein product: CASSETSGGLQETQYF.

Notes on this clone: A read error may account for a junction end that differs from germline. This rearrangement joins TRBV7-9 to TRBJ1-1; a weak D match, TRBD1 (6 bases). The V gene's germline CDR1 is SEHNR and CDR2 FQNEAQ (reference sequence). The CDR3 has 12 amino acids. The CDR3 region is CASSTGGASLPF. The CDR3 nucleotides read TGTGCCAGCAGCACCGGGGGGGCGAGTCTTCCGTTT.

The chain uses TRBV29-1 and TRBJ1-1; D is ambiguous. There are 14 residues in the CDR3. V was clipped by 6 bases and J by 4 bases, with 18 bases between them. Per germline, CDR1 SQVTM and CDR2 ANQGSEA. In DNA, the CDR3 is TGCAGCGTCTTTCGTGGTTTTCGGGGCACTGAAGCTTTCTTT. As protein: CSVFRGFRGTEAFF.

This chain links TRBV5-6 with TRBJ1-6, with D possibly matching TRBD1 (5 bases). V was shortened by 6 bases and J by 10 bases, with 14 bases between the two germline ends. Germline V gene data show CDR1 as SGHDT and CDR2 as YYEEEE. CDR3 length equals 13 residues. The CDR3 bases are TGTGCCAGCACTTACCGGCGGGACTCACCCCTCCACTTT. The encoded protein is CASTYRRDSPLHF. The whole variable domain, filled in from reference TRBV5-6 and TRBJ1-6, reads DAGVTQSPTHLIKTRGQQVTLRCSPKSGHDTVSWYQQALGQGPQFIFQYYEEEERQRGNFPDRFSGHQFPNYSSELNVNALLLGDSALYLCASTYRRDSPLHFGNGTRLTVT.

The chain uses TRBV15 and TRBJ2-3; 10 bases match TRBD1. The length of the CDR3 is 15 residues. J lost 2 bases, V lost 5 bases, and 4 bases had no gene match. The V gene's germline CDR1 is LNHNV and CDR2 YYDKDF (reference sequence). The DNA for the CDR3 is TGTGCCACCAGCTCCCGACAGGGGGCCACAGATACGCAGTATTTT. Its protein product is CATSSRQGATDTQYF.

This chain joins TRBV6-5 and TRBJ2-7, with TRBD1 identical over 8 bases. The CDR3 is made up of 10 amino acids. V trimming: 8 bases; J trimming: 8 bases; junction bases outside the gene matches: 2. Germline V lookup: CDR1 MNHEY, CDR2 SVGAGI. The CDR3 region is CASGQGKQYF. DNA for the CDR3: TGTGCCAGCGGACAGGGCAAGCAGTACTTC.

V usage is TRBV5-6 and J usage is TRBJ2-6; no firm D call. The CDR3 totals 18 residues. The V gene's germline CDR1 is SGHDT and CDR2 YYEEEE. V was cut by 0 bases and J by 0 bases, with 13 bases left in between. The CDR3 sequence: CASSLVPIVSSGANVLTF. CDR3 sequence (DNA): TGTGCCAGCAGCTTGGTCCCGATAGTGAGCTCTGGGGCCAACGTCCTGACTTTC.

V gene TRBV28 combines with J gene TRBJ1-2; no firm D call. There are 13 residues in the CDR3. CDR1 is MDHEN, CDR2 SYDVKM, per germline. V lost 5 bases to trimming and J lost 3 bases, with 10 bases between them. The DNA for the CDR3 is TGTGCCAGCAGTCCGGGTCGACACTATGGCTACACCTTC. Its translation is CASSPGRHYGYTF.

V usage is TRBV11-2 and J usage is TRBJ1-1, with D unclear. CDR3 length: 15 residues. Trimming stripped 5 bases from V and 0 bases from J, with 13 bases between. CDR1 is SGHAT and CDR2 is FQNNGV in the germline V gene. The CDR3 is CASSHGSTLNTEAFF. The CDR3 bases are TGTGCCAGCAGCCACGGATCCACATTGAACACTGAAGCTTTCTTT. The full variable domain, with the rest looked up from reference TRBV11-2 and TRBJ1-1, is EAGVAQSPRYKIIEKRQSVAFWCNPISGHATLYWYQQILGQGPKLLIQFQNNGVVDDSQLPKDRFSAERLKGVDSTLKIQPAKLEDSAVYLCASSHGSTLNTEAFFGQGTRLTVV.

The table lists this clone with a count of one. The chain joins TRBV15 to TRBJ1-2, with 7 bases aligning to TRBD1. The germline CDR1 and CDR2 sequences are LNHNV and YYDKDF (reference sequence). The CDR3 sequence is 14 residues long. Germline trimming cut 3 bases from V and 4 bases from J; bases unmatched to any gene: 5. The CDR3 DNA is TGTGCCACCAGCAGGGGAGGGGGCGGCTATGGCTACACCTTC. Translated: CATSRGGGGYGYTF.

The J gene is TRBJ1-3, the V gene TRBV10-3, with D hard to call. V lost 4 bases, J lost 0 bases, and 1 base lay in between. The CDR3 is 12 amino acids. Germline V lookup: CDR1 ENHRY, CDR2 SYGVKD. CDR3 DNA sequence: TGTGCCATCAGTGCCTCTGGAAACACCATATATTTT. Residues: CAISASGNTIYF.

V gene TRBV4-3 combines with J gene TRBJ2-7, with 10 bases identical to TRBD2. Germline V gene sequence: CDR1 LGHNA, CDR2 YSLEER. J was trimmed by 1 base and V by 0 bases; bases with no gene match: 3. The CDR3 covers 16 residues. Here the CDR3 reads CASSQDQRGGSYEQYF. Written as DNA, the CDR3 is TGCGCCAGCAGCCAAGATCAGCGGGGGGGGTCCTACGAGCAGTACTTC.

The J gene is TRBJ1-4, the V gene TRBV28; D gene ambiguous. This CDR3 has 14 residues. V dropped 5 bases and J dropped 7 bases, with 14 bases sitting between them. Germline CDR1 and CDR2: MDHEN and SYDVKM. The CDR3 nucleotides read TGTGCCAGCAGTCCCCGATTGGGAGGTGAAAAACTGTTTTTT. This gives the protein CASSPRLGGEKLFF.